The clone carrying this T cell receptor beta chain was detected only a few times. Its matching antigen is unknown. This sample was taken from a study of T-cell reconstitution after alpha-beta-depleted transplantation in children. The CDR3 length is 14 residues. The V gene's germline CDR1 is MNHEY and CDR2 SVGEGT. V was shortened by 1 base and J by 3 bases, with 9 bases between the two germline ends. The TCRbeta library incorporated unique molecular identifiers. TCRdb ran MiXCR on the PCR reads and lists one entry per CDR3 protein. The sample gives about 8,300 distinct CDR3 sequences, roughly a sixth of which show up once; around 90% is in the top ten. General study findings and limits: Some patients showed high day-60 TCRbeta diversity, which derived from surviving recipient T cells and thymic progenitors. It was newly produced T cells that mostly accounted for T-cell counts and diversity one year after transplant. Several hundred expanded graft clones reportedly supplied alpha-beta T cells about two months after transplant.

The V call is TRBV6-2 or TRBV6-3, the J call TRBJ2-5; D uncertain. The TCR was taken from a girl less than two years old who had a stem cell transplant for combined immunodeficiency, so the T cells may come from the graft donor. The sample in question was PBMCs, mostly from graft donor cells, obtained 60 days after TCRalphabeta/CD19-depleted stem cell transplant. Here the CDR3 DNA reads TGTGCCAGCAGTTACTTGGATTATAAAGAGACCCAGTACTTC. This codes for CASSYLDYKETQYF.